Below are 9 T cell receptor beta chains sequenced from a single sample in a study of OX40 agonist ivuxolimab in advanced cancers. Sequenced by immunoSEQ multiplex PCR; TCRdb stores in-frame clones only, minus some. The table records 55,000 to 75,000 clones, about 89% of them present only once. Sequenced here: CD4+ or CD8+ T cells sorted from blood, sampled in a trial of the OX40 agonist ivuxolimab. Source of these receptors: an adult with an advanced solid tumor such as melanoma, head and neck, liver or kidney cancer.

V and J are TRBV10-3 and TRBJ2-7; D ambiguous. The CDR3 sequence is 15 residues long. With 3 bases removed from V and 6 bases from J, the gap between germline ends came to 18 bases. Germline values: CDR1 ENHRY, CDR2 SYGVKD. This CDR3 reads CAISETEPRSSEQYF. The DNA of the CDR3 is TGTGCCATCAGTGAAACAGAGCCTCGGAGTAGCGAGCAGTACTTC.

V is TRBV4-3 and J is TRBJ2-7, with TRBD2 matching 10 bases. CDR3 length: 16 amino acids. V lost 0 bases to trimming and J lost 3 bases; unmatched junction nucleotides: 5. From germline, CDR1 is LGHNA and CDR2 YSLEER. CDR3 region: CASSQDGASGSYEQYF. Written as DNA, the CDR3 is TGCGCCAGCAGCCAAGATGGCGCTAGCGGGAGCTACGAGCAGTACTTC.

This chain connects TRBV7-3 to TRBJ2-1, with D possibly being TRBD2 (6 bases). The germline CDR1 and CDR2 sequences are SGHTA and FQGTGA. Trimming took off 3 bases at V and 10 bases at J, with 7 bases between the two ends. This CDR3 has 11 amino acids. CDR3 DNA sequence: TGTGCCAGCAGCTTGGGAGGAGAGCAGTTCTTC. It is translated as CASSLGGEQFF.

This rearrangement joins TRBV6-1 to TRBJ2-5; either TRBD1 or TRBD2 may supply D (5 bases each). From germline, CDR1 is MNHNS and CDR2 SASEGT. This CDR3 is built from 15 residues. The V end was cut by 1 base, the J end by 5 bases, with 14 bases between. The chain's CDR3 is CASSEGGSYWETQYF. The CDR3 DNA follows: TGTGCCAGCAGTGAAGGGGGGAGCTACTGGGAGACCCAGTACTTC.

The chain couples TRBV2 to TRBJ2-5, with 11 positions matching TRBD1. CDR1 and CDR2 (germline): SNHLY, FYNNEI. The CDR3 runs to 15 residues. Trimming at V came to 4 bases and at J to 5 bases, leaving 6 bases not matched to a gene. CDR3 sequence (DNA): TGTGCCAGCAGTGGTGGACAGGGGGCGGAGGAGACCCAGTACTTC. Its protein is CASSGGQGAEETQYF.

This clone was seen a single time. V gene TRBV4-3 combines with J gene TRBJ1-2; D possibly corresponds to TRBD1 (5 bases). Trimming took 0 bases from V and 6 from J, leaving 14 bases between them. CDR3 length equals 15 residues. CDR1 and CDR2 (germline): LGHNA, YSLEER. The CDR3 is CASSQDRGAGDGYTF. CDR3 coding DNA: TGCGCCAGCAGCCAAGATCGAGGGGCTGGGGATGGCTACACCTTC.

The gene calls are TRBV9 and TRBJ2-1; 8 bases are shared with TRBD2. Germline values: CDR1 SGDLS, CDR2 YYNGEE. V was pared by 6 bases and J by 12 bases, with 14 bases of the junction left unmatched. There are 14 residues in the CDR3. The CDR3, as DNA: TGTGCCAGCACCCCCGGAATAGCGGGAACGCGGCAGTTCTTC. It specifies CASTPGIAGTRQFF.

The chain links TRBV28 to TRBJ2-7, with a tentative D call TRBD2 (5 bases). The CDR3 is 13 residues long. V was cut by 3 bases and J by 2 bases, with 8 bases left in between. Germline V gene data show CDR1 as MDHEN and CDR2 as SYDVKM. The DNA for the CDR3 is TGTGCCAGCAGTTTTGAGGGCACCTACGAGCAGTACTTC. Its protein product is CASSFEGTYEQYF.

The V call is TRBV27, the J call TRBJ2-2, with 7 bases aligning to TRBD1. Germline loops: CDR1 MNHEY, CDR2 SMNVEV (reference sequence). The CDR3 totals 15 residues. After removal of 3 bases from V and 5 bases from J, the junction contained 6 bases not matched to a gene. The CDR3 loop reads CASSLSQGLTGELFF. In DNA, the CDR3 is TGTGCCAGCAGTTTGTCACAGGGGTTAACCGGGGAGCTGTTTTTT.